This T cell receptor beta chain was profiled in a study of blood T cells in healthy people across ages. Study findings and constraints: CMV status of donors was not determined, possibly confounding expanded clonotype changes. No conclusive comparison of naive versus antigen-experienced cells was possible with unsorted PBMCs.

This clonotype was seen a few times. What it recognizes is unknown. Then a second PCR, running about 6 to 12 cycles, was carried out with a sample-barcoded 5' primer and a J-beta primer mix. Every molecule of cDNA carried a tag from a template-switch adaptor with 12 random nucleotides. Individual samples furnished no less than 3 million CDR3-containing paired-end reads apiece. TCRdb reprocessed the 5' RACE reads with MiXCR, giving one entry per CDR3 protein. Of about 970,000 distinct CDR3 sequences in the sample, roughly half were seen once. This CDR3 is built from 14 residues. Germline loops: CDR1 MNHNY, CDR2 SVGAGI (reference sequence). Between the trimmed V and J ends, which lost 7 bases and 5 bases, there was a span of 18 bases.

The chain recombines TRBV6-6 with TRBJ2-7; D perhaps matches TRBD1 (6 bases). The specimen was blood. This TCR was recovered from an older woman in good health. The CDR3 is CASTQTGTRNEQYF. The CDR3 nucleotides are TGTGCCAGCACCCAGACAGGCACGAGGAACGAGCAGTACTTC.